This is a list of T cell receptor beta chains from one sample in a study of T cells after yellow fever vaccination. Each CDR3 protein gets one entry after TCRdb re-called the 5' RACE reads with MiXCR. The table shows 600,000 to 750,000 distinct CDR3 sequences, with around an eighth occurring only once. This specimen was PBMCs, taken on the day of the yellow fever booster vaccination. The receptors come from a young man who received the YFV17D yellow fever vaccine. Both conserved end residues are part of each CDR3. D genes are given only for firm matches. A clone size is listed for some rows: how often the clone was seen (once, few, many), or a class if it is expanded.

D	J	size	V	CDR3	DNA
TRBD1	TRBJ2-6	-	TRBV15	CATSRVPGQDIRRANVLTF	TGTGCCACCAGCAGAGTACCGGGACAGGATATTAGACGGGCCAACGTCCTGACTTTC
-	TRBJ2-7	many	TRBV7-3	CASSLGAAGEQYF	TGTGCCAGCAGCTTAGGGGCCGCTGGGGAGCAGTACTTC
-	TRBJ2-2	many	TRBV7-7	CASSPAEGTGELFF	TGTGCTAGCAGCCCCGCAGAGGGGACCGGGGAGCTGTTTTTT
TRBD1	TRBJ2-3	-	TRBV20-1	CSATGGADTQYF	TGCAGTGCTACAGGGGGAGCAGATACGCAGTATTTT
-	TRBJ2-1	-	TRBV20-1	CSARVRQVSYNEQFF	TGCAGTGCTAGGGTCAGACAGGTATCCTACAATGAGCAGTTCTTC
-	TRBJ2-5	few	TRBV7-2	CASSLRMTMETQYF	TGTGCCAGCAGCTTGCGGATGACAATGGAGACCCAGTACTTC
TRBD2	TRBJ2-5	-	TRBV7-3	CASSLTSGGVETQYF	TGTGCCAGCAGCTTAACTAGCGGGGGGGTGGAGACCCAGTACTTC
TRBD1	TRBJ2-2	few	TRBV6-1	CASTPGGTGGTGELFF	TGTGCCAGCACCCCAGGGGGGACAGGGGGGACCGGGGAGCTGTTTTTT
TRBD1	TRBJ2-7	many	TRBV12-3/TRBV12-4	CASRGTGGYEQYF	TGTGCCAGCCGGGGAACAGGGGGCTACGAGCAGTACTTC
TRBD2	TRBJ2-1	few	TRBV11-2	CASSLETGGLHEQFF	TGTGCCAGCAGCTTAGAGACGGGGGGTCTGCATGAGCAGTTCTTC
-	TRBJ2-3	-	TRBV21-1	CASSKVGEIRGKTTDTQYF	TGTGCCAGCAGCAAAGTAGGGGAGATTCGGGGAAAAACCACAGATACGCAGTATTTT
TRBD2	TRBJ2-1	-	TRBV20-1	CSARGLAGLEQFF	TGCAGTGCTAGAGGACTAGCGGGACTAGAGCAGTTCTTC
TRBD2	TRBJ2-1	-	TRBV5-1	CSSSSSGRSSYNEQFF	TGCTCCAGCAGCTCTAGCGGGCGCAGCTCCTACAATGAGCAGTTCTTC
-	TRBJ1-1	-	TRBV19	CASTLGFAAEAFF	TGTGCCAGTACCCTAGGGTTCGCTGCTGAAGCTTTCTTT
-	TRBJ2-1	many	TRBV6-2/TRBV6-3	CASNHGGNEQFF	TGTGCCAGCAATCATGGCGGGAATGAGCAGTTCTTC
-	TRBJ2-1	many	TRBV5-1	CASSFGNNEQFF	TGCGCCAGCAGCTTTGGAAACAATGAGCAGTTCTTC
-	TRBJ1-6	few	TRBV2	CASSVGPRGNSPLHF	TGTGCCAGCAGCGTGGGACCCCGCGGCAATTCACCCCTCCACTTT
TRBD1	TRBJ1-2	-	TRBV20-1	CSPGGDRAYHTF	TGCAGCCCGGGCGGGGACAGGGCGTATCACACCTTC
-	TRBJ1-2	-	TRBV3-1	CASSQEGRPGGYTF	TGTGCCAGCAGCCAAGAAGGCAGGCCAGGAGGCTACACCTTC
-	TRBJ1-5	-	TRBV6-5	CASSSLRGNSNQPQHF	TGTGCCAGCAGTTCACTCCGGGGAAATAGCAATCAGCCCCAGCATTTT
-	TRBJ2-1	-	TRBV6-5	CASGTHSSYNEQFF	TGTGCCAGCGGGACACACAGCTCCTACAATGAGCAGTTCTTC
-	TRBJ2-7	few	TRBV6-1	CASRSGTFSSYEQYF	TGTGCCAGCAGATCCGGGACTTTCAGCTCCTACGAGCAGTACTTC
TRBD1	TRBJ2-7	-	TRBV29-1	CSVGTASYEQYF	TGCAGCGTAGGGACAGCCTCCTACGAGCAGTACTTC
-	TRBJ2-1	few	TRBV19	CASSIAGVEQFF	TGTGCCAGTAGTATAGCGGGAGTCGAGCAGTTCTTC
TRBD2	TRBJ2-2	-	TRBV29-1	CSLWQRENWELFF	TGCAGCCTTTGGCAGCGGGAGAACTGGGAGCTGTTTTTT
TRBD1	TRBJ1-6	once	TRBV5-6	CASSETGGYNSPLHF	TGTGCCAGCAGCGAGACAGGGGGATATAATTCACCCCTCCACTTT
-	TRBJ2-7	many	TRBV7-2	CASSSSFPPAGMSEQYF	TGTGCCAGCAGCTCCTCATTTCCTCCCGCAGGGATGTCCGAGCAGTACTTC
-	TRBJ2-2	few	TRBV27	CASRALYGELFF	TGTGCCAGCCGGGCCCTTTACGGGGAGCTGTTTTTT
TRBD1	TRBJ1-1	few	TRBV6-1	CASKGAANTEAFF	TGTGCCAGCAAGGGGGCGGCGAACACTGAAGCTTTCTTT
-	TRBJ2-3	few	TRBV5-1	CASSTGTTPAQYF	TGCGCCAGCAGCACCGGCACTACTCCAGCGCAGTATTTT
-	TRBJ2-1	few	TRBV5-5	CASSSTGLLGNEQFF	TGTGCCAGCAGCTCTACTGGGTTGTTGGGGAATGAGCAGTTCTTC
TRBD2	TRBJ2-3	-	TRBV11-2	CASSLRLAGLDTQYF	TGTGCCAGCAGCCTCCGACTAGCGGGACTAGATACGCAGTATTTT
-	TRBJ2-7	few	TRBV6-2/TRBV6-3	CASSYGLDSSYEQYF	TGTGCCAGCAGCTATGGACTCGACTCTTCTTACGAGCAGTACTTC
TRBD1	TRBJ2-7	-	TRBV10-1	CASSESRTGKYGEQYF	TGCGCCAGCAGTGAGAGCAGGACAGGGAAGTACGGCGAGCAGTACTTC
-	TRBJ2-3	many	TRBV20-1	CSVRGATDTQYF	TGCAGTGTACGCGGGGCCACAGATACGCAGTATTTT
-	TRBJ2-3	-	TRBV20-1	CSAPKGTDTQYF	TGCAGTGCTCCAAAAGGCACAGATACGCAGTATTTT